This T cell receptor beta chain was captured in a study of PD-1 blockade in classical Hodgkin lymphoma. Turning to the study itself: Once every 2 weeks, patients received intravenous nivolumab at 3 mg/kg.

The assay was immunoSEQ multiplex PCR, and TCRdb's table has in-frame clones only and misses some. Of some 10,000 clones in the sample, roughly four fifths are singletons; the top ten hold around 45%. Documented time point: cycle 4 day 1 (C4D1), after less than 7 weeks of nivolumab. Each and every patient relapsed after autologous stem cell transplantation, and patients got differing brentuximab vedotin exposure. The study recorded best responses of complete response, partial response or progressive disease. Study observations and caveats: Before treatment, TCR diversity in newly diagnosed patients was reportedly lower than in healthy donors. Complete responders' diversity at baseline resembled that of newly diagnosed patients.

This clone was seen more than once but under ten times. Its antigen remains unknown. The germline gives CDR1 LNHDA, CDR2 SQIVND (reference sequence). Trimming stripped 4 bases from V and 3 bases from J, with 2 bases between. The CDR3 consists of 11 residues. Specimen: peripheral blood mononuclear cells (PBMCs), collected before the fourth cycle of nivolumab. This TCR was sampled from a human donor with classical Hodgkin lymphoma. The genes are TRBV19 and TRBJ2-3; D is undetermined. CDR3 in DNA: TGTGCCAGTAGTAAAACAGATACGCAGTATTTT. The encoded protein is CASSKTDTQYF.